This TCR beta chain was identified during a study of T cell changes during pregnancy in multiple sclerosis. Repertoires were generated with immunoSEQ multiplex PCR, while TCRdb's copy carries only in-frame clones and drops some. The sample carries 80,000 to 95,000 clones, about 93% recorded once. The length of the CDR3 is 18 residues. Germline V gene sequence: CDR1 LGHNA, CDR2 YNFKEQ. The V end was cut by 3 bases, the J end by 4 bases, with 25 bases between. This clonotype was sampled from a female donor in good health, enrolled as a control in a pregnancy study. The V gene is TRBV4-2, the J gene TRBJ2-7, with D possibly matching TRBD1 (7 bases). This material consisted of peripheral blood, taken in the third trimester of pregnancy. The CDR3 protein is CASSHASHGGTAVYEQYF. In nucleotides, the CDR3 is TGTGCCAGCAGCCACGCCTCACACGGAGGGACAGCCGTTTACGAGCAGTACTTC.